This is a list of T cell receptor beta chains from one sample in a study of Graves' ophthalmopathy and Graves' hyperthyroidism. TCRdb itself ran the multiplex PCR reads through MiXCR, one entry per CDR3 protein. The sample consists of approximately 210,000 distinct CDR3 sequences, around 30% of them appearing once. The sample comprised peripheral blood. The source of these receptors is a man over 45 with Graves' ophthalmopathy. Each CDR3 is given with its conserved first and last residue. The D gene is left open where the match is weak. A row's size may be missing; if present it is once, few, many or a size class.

CAWSAGGSSYEQYF,TGTGCCTGGAGTGCCGGAGGGTCCTCCTACGAGCAGTACTTC,-,TRBV30,many,TRBJ2-7
CSVGDGGSSSYEQYF,TGCAGTGTAGGGGATGGCGGGTCGAGCTCCTACGAGCAGTACTTC,-,TRBV20-1,many,TRBJ2-7
CAGGRDHYEQYF,TGTGCCGGGGGCAGGGACCACTACGAGCAGTACTTC,-,TRBV30,-,TRBJ2-7
CSARTSGRQNIQYF,TGCAGTGCTAGGACTAGCGGGAGACAAAACATTCAGTACTTC,TRBD2,TRBV20-1,many,TRBJ2-4
CASGMAKPQHF,TGTGCCAGCGGGATGGCCAAGCCCCAGCATTTT,-,TRBV6-9,few,TRBJ1-5
CASSLGLINTGELFF,TGTGCCAGCAGCCTCGGACTAATTAACACCGGGGAGCTGTTTTTT,-,TRBV28,-,TRBJ2-2
CANSSWVQPQHF,TGTGCCAACAGCTCGTGGGTTCAGCCCCAGCATTTT,-,TRBV28,-,TRBJ1-5
CASSQVGQANYGYTF,TGTGCCAGCAGCCAAGTCGGACAGGCCAACTATGGCTACACCTTC,TRBD1,TRBV14,-,TRBJ1-2
CASRSGLTEAFF,TGTGCCAGCAGGTCCGGGCTCACTGAAGCTTTCTTT,-,TRBV28,many,TRBJ1-1
CASSVGPSGPEETQYF,TGTGCCAGCAGCGTGGGTCCTAGCGGCCCTGAAGAGACCCAGTACTTC,TRBD2,TRBV9,many,TRBJ2-5
CASSQDAWRELNTGELFF,TGTGCCAGCAGCCAAGATGCATGGAGAGAGCTGAACACCGGGGAGCTGTTTTTT,-,TRBV14,many,TRBJ2-2
CASRSEGGVNTEAFF,TGTGCCAGCAGAAGTGAGGGGGGGGTTAACACTGAAGCTTTTTTT,-,TRBV6-1,-,TRBJ1-1
CASRAREGAFF,TGTGCCAGCAGGGCTCGGGAGGGAGCTTTCTTT,-,TRBV12-3/TRBV12-4,-,TRBJ1-1
CASSPSGTSGSYEQYF,TGTGCCAGCAGCCCTTCCGGGACTAGCGGCTCCTACGAGCAGTACTTC,TRBD2,TRBV4-2,-,TRBJ2-7
CASSAGLVFTGELFF,TGTGCCAGCAGCGCCGGACTAGTCTTCACCGGGGAGCTGTTTTTT,TRBD2,TRBV7-6,once,TRBJ2-2
CASSYDNRAEAFF,TGTGCCAGCAGTTACGACAACAGGGCCGAAGCTTTCTTT,-,TRBV6-5,many,TRBJ1-1
CASSEAATEAFF,TGTGCCAGCAGTGAAGCAGCAACTGAAGCTTTCTTT,-,TRBV6-1,-,TRBJ1-1
CASTLSGTETQYF,TGTGCCAGCACCCTTAGCGGGACGGAGACCCAGTACTTC,TRBD2,TRBV7-2,-,TRBJ2-5
CASNTIGQGGKETQYF,TGTGCCAGCAACACAATCGGACAGGGCGGGAAAGAGACCCAGTACTTC,TRBD1,TRBV6-2/TRBV6-3,-,TRBJ2-5
CASSPRTGYTF,TGTGCCAGCAGTCCCAGGACAGGCTACACCTTC,-,TRBV12-3/TRBV12-4,many,TRBJ1-2
CASSLVPGGLGEQYF,TGTGCCAGCAGCTTAGTACCGGGAGGGCTTGGCGAGCAGTACTTC,TRBD2,TRBV7-2,-,TRBJ2-7
CSARGTGVAHEQYF,TGCAGTGCTAGGGGGACAGGGGTTGCTCACGAGCAGTACTTC,TRBD1,TRBV20-1,-,TRBJ2-7
CASSLGLDPYSYEQYF,TGTGCCAGCAGTTTGGGATTGGATCCTTACTCCTACGAGCAGTACTTC,-,TRBV28,many,TRBJ2-7
CASTGTGAGYGYTF,TGTGCCAGTACTGGGACAGGGGCGGGCTATGGCTACACCTTC,TRBD1,TRBV19,many,TRBJ1-2
CASSATGSGNTIYF,TGTGCCAGCAGCGCTACTGGGTCTGGAAACACCATATATTTT,-,TRBV2,many,TRBJ1-3
CASSTPFGFIYEQYF,TGTGCCAGCAGCACGCCCTTTGGATTCATCTACGAGCAGTACTTC,-,TRBV28,-,TRBJ2-7
CANSLAGGGTEAFF,TGCGCCAACAGCTTGGCAGGGGGGGGCACTGAAGCTTTCTTT,TRBD1,TRBV5-1,many,TRBJ1-1
CAWTRALNTEAFF,TGTGCCTGGACTAGAGCTCTCAACACTGAAGCTTTCTTT,-,TRBV30,many,TRBJ1-1
CASSLNLKNFYEQYF,TGTGCCAGCAGCTTAAACCTGAAAAATTTCTACGAGCAGTACTTC,-,TRBV7-3,-,TRBJ2-7
CASSYYWTSPMNTEAFF,TGTGCCAGCAGTTACTACTGGACGTCTCCCATGAACACTGAAGCTTTCTTT,-,TRBV6-6,many,TRBJ1-1
CASSLPLGSGGYTF,TGTGCCAGCAGCCTTCCACTAGGGTCCGGTGGCTACACCTTC,-,TRBV11-2,many,TRBJ1-2
CSASLGQLVTEAFF,TGCAGTGCTAGTCTCGGTCAGCTAGTTACTGAAGCTTTCTTT,-,TRBV20-1,many,TRBJ1-1
CASSFLPGQGAYEQYF,TGTGCCAGCAGTTTTCTACCGGGACAGGGGGCATACGAGCAGTACTTC,TRBD1,TRBV6-2/TRBV6-3,once,TRBJ2-7
CASTALGGFDQPQHF,TGTGCCAGCACTGCATTGGGAGGGTTCGATCAGCCCCAGCATTTT,-,TRBV28,many,TRBJ1-5
CASSLTTANTEAFF,TGTGCCAGCAGCTTGACGACAGCTAACACTGAAGCTTTCTTT,-,TRBV11-2,many,TRBJ1-1
CASSRGINYEQYF,TGTGCCAGCAGCCGGGGGATCAACTACGAGCAGTACTTC,-,TRBV7-6,-,TRBJ2-7
CSGTAETQYF,TGCAGTGGGACAGCCGAGACCCAGTACTTC,-,TRBV20-1,many,TRBJ2-5
CASSDGLAGPPQYF,TGTGCCAGCAGTGACGGACTAGCGGGCCCCCCGCAGTACTTC,TRBD2,TRBV6-2/TRBV6-3,-,TRBJ2-7
CASSLAGQGVQPQHF,TGTGCCAGCAGTTTAGCGGGACAGGGGGTTCAGCCCCAGCATTTT,TRBD1,TRBV12-3/TRBV12-4,many,TRBJ1-5
CASSLVTGTRGETQYF,TGTGCCAGCAGCTTAGTCACCGGGACTAGAGGGGAGACCCAGTACTTC,TRBD2,TRBV11-2,many,TRBJ2-5
CASSGSFLGVHGYTF,TGTGCCAGCAGTGGGAGCTTTTTAGGGGTGCATGGCTACACCTTC,-,TRBV6-1,-,TRBJ1-2
CASIPPGNLYEQYF,TGTGCCAGCATCCCCCCAGGGAATCTCTACGAGCAGTACTTC,-,TRBV28,-,TRBJ2-7
CASSAGLAETYEQYF,TGTGCCAGCAGTGCGGGACTAGCGGAAACGTACGAGCAGTACTTC,TRBD2,TRBV28,-,TRBJ2-7
CASGSGLGDGYTF,TGTGCTAGTGGTTCAGGGTTAGGAGATGGCTACACCTTC,-,TRBV12-5,many,TRBJ1-2
CAWRKQANTEAFF,TGTGCCTGGAGGAAACAGGCGAACACTGAAGCTTTCTTT,-,TRBV30,-,TRBJ1-1